This T cell receptor (beta chain) is drawn from a study of metastatic and nonmetastatic thyroid tumors. Looking at the study overall: Across blood and tumor or nodule tissue, repertoires from malignant and benign thyroid patients were compared with one another. Study-level findings and limits: Reportedly, malignant thyroid tumors had significantly higher TCR beta diversity than benign nodules, in blood and tumor.

Authors' methods: Building a distant-metastasis classifier for papillary thyroid cancer drew on CDR3 differences across clinicopathological groups. Using MiXCR, TCRdb reanalyzed the PCR reads. None of the V and J calls come from the authors' own analysis; TCRdb made them. The sample consists of roughly 83,000 clones, more than 12% of them appearing once. Trimming pared 5 bases from V and 3 bases from J, leaving 6 bases between. Germline V gene sequence: CDR1 MDHEN, CDR2 SYDVKM. This CDR3 is 12 amino acids long. This clone was observed a handful of times. Its matching antigen is unknown. This may be a read error, as it is one base from a much larger clone. Every patient was untreated before thyroid surgery.

The source is a female donor with papillary thyroid cancer or a benign thyroid nodule (not recorded which). Some clones in this sample may be carry-over from other donors' samples. Material: blood. The chain couples TRBV28 to TRBJ2-3; D gene uncertain. CDR3 DNA sequence: TGTGCCAGCAGTCCTCATACAGATACGCAGTATTTT. Translated: CASSPHTDTQYF.